Presented here are 24 T cell receptor beta chains from one specimen sequenced in a study of T cells in Graves' hyperthyroidism and ophthalmopathy. RNA transcripts gave rise to amplified TCR beta CDR3 regions. First-round RT-PCR targeting the TCR CDR3 was performed with the HTBI primer set. One entry per CDR3 protein, called by TCRdb with MiXCR from the multiplex PCR reads. The sample yields some 400,000 distinct CDR3 sequences, roughly 13% seen once. Input material: blood. The receptors were gathered from a man aged 30 to 39 with Graves' hyperthyroidism that later progressed to Graves' ophthalmopathy.

There are many counts of this clonotype. The chain uses TRBV12-3 or TRBV12-4 and TRBJ1-1; 7 bases are shared with TRBD1. This CDR3 region has 14 residues. J gave up 2 bases and V 6 bases, and 6 bases lay outside the gene matches. CDR3 in DNA: TGTGCCAGCAGGGCGGGACAGATTAACACTGAAGCTTTCTTT. It specifies CASRAGQINTEAFF.

In its sample, this clonotype was seen a few times. This sequence joins TRBV6-1 and TRBJ2-1, with 11 bases matching TRBD2. The junction had 4 bases not matched to a gene; V was cut back by 2 bases and J by 7 bases. Germline assignment: CDR1 MNHNS and CDR2 SASEGT. This CDR3 is built from 15 residues. In DNA, the CDR3 is TGTGCCAGCAGTGAACTAGCGGGGGGCCGGAATGAGCAGTTCTTC. Its protein product is CASSELAGGRNEQFF.

This clonotype has at least ten counts. The chain is built from TRBV11-2 and TRBJ2-7, with TRBD1 identical over 7 bases. Germline V gives CDR1 SGHAT, CDR2 FQNNGV. The CDR3 consists of 15 residues. With 1 base clipped from V and 3 bases from J, the junction kept 6 bases outside the gene matches. The CDR3 DNA reads as TGTGCCAGCAGCTTAGGGCAGGGGGTTTTCTACGAGCAGTACTTC. Residues: CASSLGQGVFYEQYF.

At least ten counts were recorded for this clonotype. The J gene is TRBJ2-7, the V gene TRBV20-1; 14 bases are shared with TRBD2. CDR1 is DFQATT, CDR2 SNEGSKA, per germline (reference sequence). Trimming cost V 5 bases and J 2 bases; bases outside gene matches: 5. This CDR3 spans 15 amino acids. The CDR3 DNA sequence: TGCAGTGCTGTTAGACTAGCGGGGGGGCCCTACGAGCAGTACTTC. The encoded protein is CSAVRLAGGPYEQYF.

This clonotype was detected ten times or more. V is TRBV16 and J is TRBJ2-3, with 8 bases that match TRBD1. Germline trimming cut 0 bases from V and 1 base from J; bases unmatched to any gene: 6. Per the germline V gene, CDR1 is KGHSY and CDR2 is FQNENV. The CDR3 consists of 17 residues. CDR3 bases: TGTGCCAGCAGCCAATCAGGGACAGGCGGTGGCACAGATACGCAGTATTTT. It specifies CASSQSGTGGGTDTQYF.

This clonotype was found many times. The DNA for the CDR3 is TGCGCCAGCAGCCAAGTCGATATGGGTTTCACAGATACGCAGTATTTT. Translation gives CASSQVDMGFTDTQYF. The rearrangement uses TRBV4-1 and TRBJ2-3; D remains ambiguous. Trimming removed 1 base at V and 2 bases at J, with 13 bases between. The CDR3 covers 16 residues. The germline V gene encodes CDR1 MGHRA and CDR2 YSYEKL.

The V gene is TRBV3-1, the J gene TRBJ1-2; TRBD1 is a possible D gene (6 bases). This CDR3 has 15 amino acids. Between the trimmed V and J ends, which lost 0 bases and 8 bases, there was a span of 16 bases. Per the germline V gene, CDR1 is LGHDT and CDR2 is YNNKEL (reference sequence). The chain's CDR3 is CASSQDPLRGEGYTF. The CDR3 coding sequence is TGTGCCAGCAGCCAAGATCCCTTAAGGGGGGAAGGCTACACCTTC.

Ten or more counts support this clonotype. The chain combines TRBV12-3 or TRBV12-4 with TRBJ2-1; D remains ambiguous. The V end lost 6 bases, the J end lost 5 bases, and 5 bases lay between the germline ends. The CDR3 length is 11 residues. This CDR3 reads CASSKNNEQFF. In nucleotides, the CDR3 is TGTGCCAGCAGCAAAAACAATGAGCAGTTCTTC.

This clonotype was seen many times. The chain combines TRBV20-1 with TRBJ2-5; 8 bases match TRBD2. V lost 6 bases to trimming and J lost 4 bases; unmatched junction nucleotides: 19. The CDR3 contains 17 residues. The V gene's germline CDR1 is DFQATT and CDR2 SNEGSKA (reference sequence). The CDR3 reads CSAPEERGYKVGETQYF. Written as DNA, the CDR3 is TGCAGTGCGCCGGAGGAGCGGGGGTACAAAGTGGGAGAGACCCAGTACTTC.

This clonotype was picked up many times. The V and J genes are TRBV3-1 and TRBJ2-3; D remains ambiguous. The CDR3 extends over 12 amino acids. The germline V and J ends were trimmed by 1 base and 4 bases, with 3 bases remaining between them. The germline CDR1 and CDR2 sequences are LGHDT and YNNKEL (reference sequence). The CDR3 loop reads CASSQGPDTQYF. The CDR3 DNA sequence: TGTGCCAGCAGCCAAGGCCCAGATACGCAGTATTTT.

This clonotype was picked up a small number of times. The chain couples TRBV19 to TRBJ2-7, with TRBD1 identical over 9 bases. CDR1 LNHDA and CDR2 SQIVND come from the germline V gene (reference sequence). The CDR3 is made up of 15 amino acids. J lost 3 bases, V lost 1 base, and 4 bases had no gene match. The CDR3 spells CASSIVQGAVYEQYF. As DNA, the CDR3 is TGTGCCAGTAGTATAGTACAGGGGGCGGTCTACGAGCAGTACTTC.

The V call is TRBV4-1, the J call TRBJ1-2; D uncertain. V shed 0 bases and J shed 3 bases, with 17 bases lying between them. Looked up from germline, CDR1 is MGHRA and CDR2 is YSYEKL. CDR3 length: 17 amino acids. DNA for the CDR3: TGCGCCAGCAGCCAAGAAGTGGTAACGGGAAAGGACTATGGCTACACCTTC. Its protein product is CASSQEVVTGKDYGYTF.

This clonotype was seen repeatedly, ten times or more. The chain recombines TRBV24-1 with TRBJ1-1; D gene ambiguous. CDR1 is KGHDR and CDR2 is SFDVKD in the germline V gene. The CDR3 sequence is 12 residues long. V shed 0 bases and J shed 2 bases, with 0 bases lying between them. The CDR3 DNA reads as TGTGCCACCAGTGATTTGAACACTGAAGCTTTCTTT. Translation gives CATSDLNTEAFF.

This clonotype was counted between two and nine times. The rearrangement links TRBV20-1 to TRBJ1-4; D remains unclear. CDR1 is DFQATT, CDR2 SNEGSKA, per germline (reference sequence). The CDR3 spans 12 residues. V dropped 4 bases and J dropped 7 bases, with 10 bases sitting between them. The CDR3 spells CSATSSVEKLFF. CDR3 coding DNA: TGCAGTGCTACGAGCTCAGTTGAAAAACTGTTTTTT.

This clonotype has at least ten counts. The chain employs TRBV12-3 or TRBV12-4 and TRBJ1-5; the D is unclear. The CDR3 is made up of 14 amino acids. V lost 5 bases, J lost 1 base, and 9 bases lay in between. The CDR3 protein is CASSSYRSNQPQHF. The CDR3 nucleotides read TGTGCCAGCAGTAGCTACAGAAGCAATCAGCCCCAGCATTTT.

This clonotype was seen ten or more times. The V and J genes are TRBV5-1 and TRBJ2-3, with 9 bases matching TRBD2. V shed 7 bases, J shed 0 bases, and the junction held 6 bases outside the gene matches. There are 15 residues in the CDR3. Germline V CDR1 and CDR2: SGHRS, YFSETQ. DNA for the CDR3: TGCGCCAGCGCTCTAGCGGGGCGCAGCACAGATACGCAGTATTTT. Translating it yields CASALAGRSTDTQYF.

This clonotype was observed many times. This rearrangement joins TRBV5-1 to TRBJ1-3; D unresolved. V was trimmed by 2 bases and J by 0 bases, leaving 9 bases between them. Germline V gene sequence: CDR1 SGHRS, CDR2 YFSETQ. The CDR3 extends over 15 amino acids. For the CDR3, the DNA is TGCGCCAGCAGCTTAACGGGGAGCTCTGGAAACACCATATATTTT. Translated: CASSLTGSSGNTIYF.

This clonotype was seen at least ten times. The J gene is TRBJ1-5, the V gene TRBV28; D call uncertain. The V gene's germline CDR1 is MDHEN and CDR2 SYDVKM. The CDR3 consists of 15 residues. The germline V and J ends were trimmed by 7 bases and 0 bases, with 13 bases remaining between them. This chain's CDR3 is CASTPVGYSNQPQHF. The CDR3 nucleotides are TGTGCCAGCACACCTGTGGGATATAGCAATCAGCCCCAGCATTTT. The full variable domain, rest sourced from reference TRBV28 and TRBJ1-5, is DVKVTQSSRYLVKRTGEKVFLECVQDMDHENMFWYRQDPGLGLRLIYFSYDVKMKEKGDIPEGYSVSREKKERFSLILESASTNQTSMYLCASTPVGYSNQPQHFGDGTRLSIL.

This clonotype occurred many times. This chain connects TRBV3-1 to TRBJ1-4; D is unresolved. The CDR3 totals 14 residues. Germline CDR1 LGHDT, CDR2 YNNKEL (reference sequence). Deletions cut 6 bases from V and 8 bases from J, with 16 bases between. This CDR3 reads CASSSGVNREKLFF. The DNA for the CDR3 is TGTGCCAGCAGTTCGGGAGTAAACCGCGAAAAACTGTTTTTT.

This clonotype turned up a few times. This chain joins TRBV5-4 and TRBJ1-1; D unresolved. CDR1 is SGHNT and CDR2 is YYREEE in the germline V gene (reference sequence). V shed 1 base and J shed 0 bases, with 13 bases lying between them. This CDR3 region has 16 residues. The CDR3 coding sequence is TGTGCCAGCAGCTTGTCGAAGCAGACCATGAACACTGAAGCTTTCTTT. The encoded protein is CASSLSKQTMNTEAFF.

This clonotype was counted ten times or more. The chain joins TRBV28 to TRBJ2-3; 7 positions agree with TRBD2. The CDR3 consists of 15 residues. Germline CDR1 is MDHEN and CDR2 is SYDVKM. The J segment lost 3 bases and the V segment lost 5 bases, leaving 8 bases of the junction unmatched. CDR3 amino acids: CASSTPPGGTDTQYF. In DNA form, the CDR3 reads TGTGCCAGCAGTACCCCACCCGGGGGGACAGATACGCAGTATTTT.

In this sample, this clonotype turned up many times. This rearrangement joins TRBV7-9 to TRBJ2-5; D not certain. This CDR3 has 15 amino acids. With 1 base removed from V and 1 base from J, the gap between germline ends came to 10 bases. CDR1 is SEHNR and CDR2 is FQNEAQ in the germline V gene (reference sequence). CDR3 sequence reads: CASSLGVDLQETQYF. The CDR3 bases are TGTGCCAGCAGCTTAGGGGTAGACCTCCAAGAGACCCAGTACTTC. Full variable domain (remainder filled in from reference TRBV7-9 and TRBJ2-5): DTGVSQNPRHKITKRGQNVTFRCDPISEHNRLYWYRQTLGQGPEFLTYFQNEAQLEKSRLLSDRFSAERPKGSFSTLEIQRTEQGDSAMYLCASSLGVDLQETQYFGPGTRLLVL.

This clonotype occurred many times. V usage is TRBV19 and J usage is TRBJ1-1, with 10 bases fitting TRBD1. Per germline, CDR1 LNHDA and CDR2 SQIVND (reference sequence). Germline trimming cut 5 bases from V and 1 base from J; bases unmatched to any gene: 13. CDR3 size: 18 residues. CDR3 bases: TGTGCCAGTAGTGCCGGGACAGGGGTACGTAATTGGAACACTGAAGCTTTCTTT. It encodes CASSAGTGVRNWNTEAFF.

V usage is TRBV11-2 and J usage is TRBJ2-7; D is possibly TRBD1 or TRBD2 (5 bases each). Trimming left V 1 base short and J 1 base short, with 11 bases between. CDR3 length equals 15 residues. CDR1 is SGHAT, CDR2 FQNNGV, per germline. CDR3 in amino acids: CASSLGPGLSYEQYF. The CDR3 DNA sequence: TGTGCCAGCAGCTTAGGTCCGGGGCTTTCCTACGAGCAGTACTTC.